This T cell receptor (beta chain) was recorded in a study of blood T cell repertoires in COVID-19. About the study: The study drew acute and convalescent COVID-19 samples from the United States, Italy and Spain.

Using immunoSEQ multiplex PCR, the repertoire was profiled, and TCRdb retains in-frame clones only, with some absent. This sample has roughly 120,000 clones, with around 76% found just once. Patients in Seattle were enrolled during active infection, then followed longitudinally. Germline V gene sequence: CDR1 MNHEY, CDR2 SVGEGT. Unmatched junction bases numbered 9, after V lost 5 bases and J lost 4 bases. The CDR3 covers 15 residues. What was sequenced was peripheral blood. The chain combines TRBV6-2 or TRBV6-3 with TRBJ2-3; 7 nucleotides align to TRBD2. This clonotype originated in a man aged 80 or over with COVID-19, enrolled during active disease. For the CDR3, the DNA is TGTGCCAGCAGTGTGAGAAAGGGAGGGCCAGATACGCAGTATTTT. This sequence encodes CASSVRKGGPDTQYF.